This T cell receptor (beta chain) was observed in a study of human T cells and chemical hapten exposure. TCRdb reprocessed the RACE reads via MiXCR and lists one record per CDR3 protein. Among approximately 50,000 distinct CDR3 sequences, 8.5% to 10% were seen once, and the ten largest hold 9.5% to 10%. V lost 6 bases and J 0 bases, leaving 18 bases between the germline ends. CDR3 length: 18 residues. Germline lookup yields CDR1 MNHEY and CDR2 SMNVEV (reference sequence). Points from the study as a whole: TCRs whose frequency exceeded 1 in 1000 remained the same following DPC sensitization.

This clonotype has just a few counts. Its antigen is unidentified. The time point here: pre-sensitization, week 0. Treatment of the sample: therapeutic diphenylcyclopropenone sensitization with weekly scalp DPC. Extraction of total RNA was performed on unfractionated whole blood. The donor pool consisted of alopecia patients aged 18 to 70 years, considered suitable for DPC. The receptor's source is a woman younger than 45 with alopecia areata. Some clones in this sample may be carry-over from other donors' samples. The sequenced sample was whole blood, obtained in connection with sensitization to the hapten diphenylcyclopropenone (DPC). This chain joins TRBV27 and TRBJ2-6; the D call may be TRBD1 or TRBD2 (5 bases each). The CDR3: CASSRDGVPSSGANVLTF. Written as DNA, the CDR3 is TGTGCCAGCAGCCGGGACGGGGTACCTAGCTCTGGGGCCAACGTCCTGACTTTC.